What follows describes a single T cell receptor beta chain. Its matching antigen is unknown. The CDR3 extends over 15 amino acids. V shed 5 bases and J shed 2 bases, with 16 bases lying between them. CDR1 and CDR2 (germline): SGHRS, YFSETQ. The data were taken from a study of glioma-infiltrating T cells. Findings and caveats of the study: Tissue and blood shared very few CDR3 sequences.

Using RNA template, CDR3s of TCR alpha and beta were amplified with iRepertoire arm-PCR. One-step reverse transcription and amplification started from approximately 100-400 ng of tissue mRNA or PBMC total RNA. TCRdb used MiXCR to reprocess the multiplex PCR reads, holding one entry per CDR3 protein. The sample contains roughly 120,000 distinct CDR3 sequences, 20% to 25% of which appear only once. The chain has TRBV5-1 and TRBJ2-5; possible D gene TRBD1, 6 bases. The material sequenced was glioma tissue, nonneoplastic brain tissue, or PBMCs (not recorded which). This clonotype was obtained from a human donor with low-grade glioma or glioblastoma, undergoing nonglioma brain surgery, or in good health (not recorded which). CDR3 bases: TGCGCCAGCAGAGCGTACGGGACACTTCAAGAGACCCAGTACTTC. Residues: CASRAYGTLQETQYF.